The clone carrying this T cell receptor beta chain was picked up a small number of times. These data come from a study of blood T cell repertoires in COVID-19. In the authors' methods: From reference gene primer amplification, estimates of nucleated cell counts were derived. Using immunoSEQ multiplex PCR, the repertoire was profiled, and TCRdb retains in-frame clones only, with some absent. V and J calls and clone size are those listed in that table; D and trimming were worked out from the DNA. In the table there are about 120,000 clones, roughly four fifths of which are singletons. The TCR originated in a human donor in a cohort sampled during active COVID-19. Material: peripheral blood.

CDR3 nucleotide sequence: TGTGCCAGCAGCTTGGCGTTGCCTCGGGGTCCGGGAACAGATACGCAGTATTTT. Protein: CASSLALPRGPGTDTQYF. V is TRBV5-6 and J is TRBJ2-3, with D tentatively TRBD2 (5 bases). The CDR3 totals 18 residues. V was pared by 0 bases and J by 3 bases, with 20 bases between. The V gene's germline CDR1 is SGHDT and CDR2 YYEEEE.